The 11 T cell receptor beta chains given below trace back to one sample, sequenced in a study of blood T cell repertoires in COVID-19. Data came from immunoSEQ multiplex PCR; TCRdb stores just in-frame clones and leaves some out. This sample has around 240,000 clones, with approximately 85% found just once. The sequenced material came from peripheral blood. The receptors derive from a man aged 35 to 55 with acute or convalescent COVID-19.

V usage is TRBV5-4 and J usage is TRBJ2-5; 7 bases align to TRBD2. The germline gives CDR1 SGHNT, CDR2 YYREEE (reference sequence). CDR3 length: 14 residues. J gave up 4 bases and V 1 base, and 4 bases lay outside the gene matches. In nucleotides, the CDR3 is TGTGCCAGCAGCTTGTGGGCTAGCGGAGAGACCCAGTACTTC. Amino acid sequence: CASSLWASGETQYF. The variable domain in full, with the rest retrieved from reference TRBV5-4 and TRBJ2-5, is ETGVTQSPTHLIKTRGQQVTLRCSSQSGHNTVSWYQQALGQGPQFIFQYYREEENGRGNFPPRFSGLQFPNYSSELNVNALELDDSALYLCASSLWASGETQYFGPGTRLLVL.

This rearrangement joins TRBV19 to TRBJ1-1, with D maybe TRBD1 (6 bases). V lost 2 bases and J lost 10, with 26 bases in between. The CDR3 spans 17 residues. Germline CDR1 and CDR2: LNHDA and SQIVND (reference sequence). As DNA, the CDR3 is TGTGCCAGTAGTATAAATGACCTGGGCAGGGACGCGGGGGCAGCTTTCTTT. This encodes CASSINDLGRDAGAAFF.

This chain connects TRBV29-1 to TRBJ1-2; 10 nucleotides align to TRBD1. CDR1 is SQVTM, CDR2 ANQGSEA, per germline. J lost 6 bases, V lost 7 bases, and 8 bases had no gene match. The CDR3 extends over 13 amino acids. The CDR3 region is CSDRTGGGNGYTF. The DNA of the CDR3 is TGCAGCGACCGGACAGGGGGGGGAAATGGCTACACCTTC. Based on the CDR3 plus reference TRBV29-1 and TRBJ1-2, the full variable domain is SAVISQKPSRDICQRGTSLTIQCQVDSQVTMMFWYRQQPGQSLTLIATANQGSEATYESGFVIDKFPISRPNLTFSTLTVSNMSPEDSSIYLCSDRTGGGNGYTFGSGTRLTVV.

This clone was counted a single time. This chain joins TRBV9 and TRBJ2-3, with TRBD2 matching over 9 bases. V was pared by 6 bases and J by 7 bases, with 12 bases of the junction left unmatched. CDR3 size: 15 residues. CDR1 is SGDLS, CDR2 YYNGEE, per germline. The CDR3 DNA is TGTGCCAGCACCGAGGAGGGGACTAGCTTTAATACGCAGTATTTT. Protein: CASTEEGTSFNTQYF.

V gene TRBV19 combines with J gene TRBJ2-1; the match to TRBD2 covers 11 bases. Trimming took 8 bases from V and 4 from J; bases not matched to a gene: 4. Germline V lookup: CDR1 LNHDA, CDR2 SQIVND (reference sequence). This CDR3 comprises 14 residues. CDR3 DNA: TGTGCCAGTGGACTAGCGGGCCGATACAATGAGCAGTTCTTC. This translates into CASGLAGRYNEQFF. The whole variable domain, remainder taken from reference TRBV19 and TRBJ2-1, is DGGITQSPKYLFRKEGQNVTLSCEQNLNHDAMYWYRQDPGQGLRLIYYSQIVNDFQKGDIAEGYSVSREKKESFPLTVTSAQKNPTAFYLCASGLAGRYNEQFFGPGTRLTVL.

V usage is TRBV3-1 (or the pseudogene TRBV3-2) and J usage is TRBJ2-1; tentatively, D is TRBD2 (5 bases). The V and J ends lost 4 bases and 10 bases respectively, with 17 bases between them. This CDR3 is 14 amino acids long. Germline lookup yields CDR1 LGHDT and CDR2 YNNKEL (reference sequence). The CDR3 loop is CASSRMEQASEQFF. The CDR3 region has the DNA TGTGCCAGCAGCCGAATGGAGCAGGCTAGCGAGCAGTTCTTC.

The rearrangement joins TRBV11-2 to TRBJ2-1; 10 positions agree with TRBD2. This CDR3 comprises 15 residues. Trimming at V came to 5 bases and at J to 6 bases, leaving 7 bases not matched to a gene. Per germline, CDR1 SGHAT and CDR2 FQNNGV. The CDR3 region is CASSRQAGGLNEQFF. CDR3 in DNA: TGTGCCAGCAGCCGCCAAGCGGGGGGGCTCAATGAGCAGTTCTTC.

V and J are TRBV29-1 and TRBJ1-1, with a tentative D call TRBD1 (5 bases). The CDR3 length is 13 residues. Germline lookup yields CDR1 SQVTM and CDR2 ANQGSEA. The V end was cut by 4 bases, the J end by 1 base, with 10 bases between. CDR3 loop: CSVVRGTNTEAFF. CDR3 nucleotide sequence: TGCAGCGTTGTAAGGGGAACGAACACTGAAGCTTTCTTT.

V is TRBV7-2 and J is TRBJ1-6; the D gene is possibly TRBD1 (6 bases). V shed 4 bases and J shed 1 base, with 14 bases lying between them. The CDR3 consists of 17 residues. CDR1 and CDR2 (germline): SGHTA, FQGNSA. In nucleotides, the CDR3 is TGTGCCAGCAGCTGGGGACATGAAGAGTCCTATAATTCACCCCTCCACTTT. Protein sequence: CASSWGHEESYNSPLHF.

V usage is TRBV2 and J usage is TRBJ1-2; D call uncertain. The CDR3 totals 12 residues. Trimming removed 0 bases from V and 8 bases from J, with 7 bases in between. CDR1 and CDR2 (germline): SNHLY, FYNNEI. The CDR3 nucleotides read TGTGCCAGCAGTGAAGCTGCGTTGGGCTACACCTTC. It codes for CASSEAALGYTF. Looking up the rest from reference TRBV2 and TRBJ1-2 gives the full variable domain: EPEVTQTPSHQVTQMGQEVILRCVPISNHLYFYWYRQILGQKVEFLVSFYNNEISEKSEIFDDQFSVERPDGSNFTLKIRSTKLEDSAMYFCASSEAALGYTFGSGTRLTVV.

The chain has TRBV6-6 and TRBJ1-1; 8 bases map to TRBD1. From germline, CDR1 is MNHNY and CDR2 SVGAGI (reference sequence). V dropped 6 bases and J dropped 6; count of bases not matched to a gene: 9. The CDR3 has 14 residues. Here the CDR3 reads CASSRDRNFAEAFF. CDR3 DNA: TGTGCCAGCAGCCGGGACAGGAATTTTGCTGAAGCTTTCTTT.